Here is one T cell receptor (beta chain) with its context. This entry comes from a study of beta chain features in type 1 diabetes. CDR3 length: 12 amino acids. CDR1 and CDR2 (germline): SGHTA, FQGNSA. Trimming removed 3 bases at V and 8 bases at J, with 9 bases between. Reverse transcribing all isolated RNA meant expressed TCRB transcripts were sequenced. TCRdb's table, derived via immunoSEQ multiplex PCR, lists solely in-frame clones and lacks some. The sample carries roughly 350,000 clones, more than 9.5% recorded once. Sequences were obtained from naive CD4+ T cells from blood. The origin of this receptor is a woman aged 25 to 39 in good health. The rearrangement joins TRBV7-2 to TRBJ2-3, with D hard to call. The CDR3 region is CASSFDFGTQYF. The CDR3 DNA sequence: TGTGCCAGCAGCTTCGACTTTGGTACGCAGTATTTT.